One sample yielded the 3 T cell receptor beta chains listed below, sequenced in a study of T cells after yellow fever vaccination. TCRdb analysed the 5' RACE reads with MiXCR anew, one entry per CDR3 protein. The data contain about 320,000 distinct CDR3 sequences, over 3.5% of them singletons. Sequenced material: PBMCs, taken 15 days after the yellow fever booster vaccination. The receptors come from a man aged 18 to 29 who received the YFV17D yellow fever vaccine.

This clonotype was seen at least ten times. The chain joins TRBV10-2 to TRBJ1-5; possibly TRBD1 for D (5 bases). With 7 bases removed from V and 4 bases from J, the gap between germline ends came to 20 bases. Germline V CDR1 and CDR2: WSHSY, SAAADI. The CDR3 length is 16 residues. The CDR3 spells CASTEGMGPGNQPQHF. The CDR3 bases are TGCGCCAGCACCGAGGGTATGGGGCCGGGGAATCAGCCCCAGCATTTT.

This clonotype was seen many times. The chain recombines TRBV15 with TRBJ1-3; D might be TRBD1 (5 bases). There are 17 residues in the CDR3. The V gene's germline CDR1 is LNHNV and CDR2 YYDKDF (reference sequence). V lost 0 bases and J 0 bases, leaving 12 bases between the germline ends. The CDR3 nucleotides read TGTGCCACCAGCAGAGATTATCCAGGGAGCTCTGGAAACACCATATATTTT. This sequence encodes CATSRDYPGSSGNTIYF.

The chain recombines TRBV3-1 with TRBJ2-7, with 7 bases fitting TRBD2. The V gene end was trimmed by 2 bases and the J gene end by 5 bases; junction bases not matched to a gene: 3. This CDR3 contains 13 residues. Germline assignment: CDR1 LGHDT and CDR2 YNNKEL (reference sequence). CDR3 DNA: TGTGCCAGCAGCCAAACTAGCGTTAACGAGCAGTACTTC. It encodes CASSQTSVNEQYF.